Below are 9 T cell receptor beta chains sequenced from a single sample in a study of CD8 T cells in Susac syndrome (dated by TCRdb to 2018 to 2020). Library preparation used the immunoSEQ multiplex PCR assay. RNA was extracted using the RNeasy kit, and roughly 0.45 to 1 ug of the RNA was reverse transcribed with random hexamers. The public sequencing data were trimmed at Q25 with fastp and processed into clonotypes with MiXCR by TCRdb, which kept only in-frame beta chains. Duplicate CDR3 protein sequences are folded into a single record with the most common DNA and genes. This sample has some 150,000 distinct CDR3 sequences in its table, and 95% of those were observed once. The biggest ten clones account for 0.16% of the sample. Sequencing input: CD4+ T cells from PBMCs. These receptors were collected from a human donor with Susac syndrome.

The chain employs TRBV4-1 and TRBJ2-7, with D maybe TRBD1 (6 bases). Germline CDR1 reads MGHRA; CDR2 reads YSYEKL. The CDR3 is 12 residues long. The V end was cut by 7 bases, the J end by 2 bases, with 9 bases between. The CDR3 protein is CASMGQTYEQYF. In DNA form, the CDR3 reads TGCGCCAGCATGGGACAAACCTACGAGCAGTACTTC.

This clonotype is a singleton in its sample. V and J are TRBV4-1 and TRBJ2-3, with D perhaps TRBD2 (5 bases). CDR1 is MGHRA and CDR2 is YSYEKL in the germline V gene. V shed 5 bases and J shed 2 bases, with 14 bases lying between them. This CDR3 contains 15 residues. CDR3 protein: CASSGTGRNTDTQYF. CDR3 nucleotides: TGCGCCAGCAGCGGTACGGGAAGAAACACAGATACGCAGTATTTT.

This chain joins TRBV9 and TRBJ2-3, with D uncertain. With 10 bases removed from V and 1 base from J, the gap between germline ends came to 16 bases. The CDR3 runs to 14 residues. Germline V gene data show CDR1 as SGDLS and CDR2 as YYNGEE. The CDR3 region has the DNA TGTGCCCCCAAAGCCCGGGCCCGCACAGATACGCAGTATTTT. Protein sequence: CAPKARARTDTQYF.

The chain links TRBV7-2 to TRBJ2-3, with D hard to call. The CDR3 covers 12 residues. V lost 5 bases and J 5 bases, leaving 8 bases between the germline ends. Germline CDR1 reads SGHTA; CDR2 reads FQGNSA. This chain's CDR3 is CASSPLEDTQYF. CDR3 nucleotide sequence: TGTGCCAGCAGCCCGCTCGAAGATACGCAGTATTTT.

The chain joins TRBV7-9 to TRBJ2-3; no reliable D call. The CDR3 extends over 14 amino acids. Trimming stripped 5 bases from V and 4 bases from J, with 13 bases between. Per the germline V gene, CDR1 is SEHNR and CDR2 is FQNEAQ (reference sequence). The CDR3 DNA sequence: TGTGCCAGCAGCCGCCCGCAAAGGTCAGATACGCAGTATTTT. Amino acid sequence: CASSRPQRSDTQYF. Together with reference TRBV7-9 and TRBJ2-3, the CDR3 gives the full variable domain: DTGVSQNPRHKITKRGQNVTFRCDPISEHNRLYWYRQTLGQGPEFLTYFQNEAQLEKSRLLSDRFSAERPKGSFSTLEIQRTEQGDSAMYLCASSRPQRSDTQYFGPGTRLTVL.

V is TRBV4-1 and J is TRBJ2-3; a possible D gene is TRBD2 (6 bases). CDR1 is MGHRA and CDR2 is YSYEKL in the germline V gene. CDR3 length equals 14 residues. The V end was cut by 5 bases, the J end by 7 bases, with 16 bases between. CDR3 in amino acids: CASSGGREQHTQYF. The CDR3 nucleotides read TGCGCCAGCAGCGGAGGGAGAGAACAGCATACGCAGTATTTT.

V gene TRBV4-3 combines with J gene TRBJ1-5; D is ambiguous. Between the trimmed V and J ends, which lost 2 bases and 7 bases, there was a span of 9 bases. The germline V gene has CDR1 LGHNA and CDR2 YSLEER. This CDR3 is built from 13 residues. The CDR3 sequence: CASSQRPGQPQHF. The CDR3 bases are TGCGCCAGCAGCCAACGACCAGGACAGCCCCAGCATTTT.

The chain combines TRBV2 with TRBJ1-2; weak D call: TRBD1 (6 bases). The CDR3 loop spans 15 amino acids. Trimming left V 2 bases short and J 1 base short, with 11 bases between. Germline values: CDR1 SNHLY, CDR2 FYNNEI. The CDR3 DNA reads TGTGCCAGCAGTGAAAGGGGGGCGGGTAACTATGGCTACACCTTC. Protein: CASSERGAGNYGYTF.

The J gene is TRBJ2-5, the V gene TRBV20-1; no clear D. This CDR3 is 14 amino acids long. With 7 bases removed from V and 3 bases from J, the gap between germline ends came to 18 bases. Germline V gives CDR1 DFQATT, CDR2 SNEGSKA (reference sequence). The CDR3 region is CSGQSGVGEETQYF. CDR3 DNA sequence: TGCAGTGGTCAATCTGGGGTGGGCGAAGAGACCCAGTACTTC.